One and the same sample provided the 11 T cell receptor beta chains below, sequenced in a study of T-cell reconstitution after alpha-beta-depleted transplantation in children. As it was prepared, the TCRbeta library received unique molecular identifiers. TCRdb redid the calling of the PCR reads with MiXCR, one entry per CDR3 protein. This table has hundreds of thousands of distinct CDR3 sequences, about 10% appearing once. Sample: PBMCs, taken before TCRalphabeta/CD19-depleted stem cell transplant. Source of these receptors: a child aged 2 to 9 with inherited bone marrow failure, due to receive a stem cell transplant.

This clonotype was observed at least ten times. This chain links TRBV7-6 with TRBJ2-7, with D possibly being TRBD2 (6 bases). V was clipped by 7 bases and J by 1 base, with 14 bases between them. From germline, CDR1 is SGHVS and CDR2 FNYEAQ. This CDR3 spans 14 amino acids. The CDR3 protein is CASKGGTGSYEQYF. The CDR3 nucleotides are TGTGCCAGCAAGGGCGGGACTGGTTCCTACGAGCAGTACTTC.

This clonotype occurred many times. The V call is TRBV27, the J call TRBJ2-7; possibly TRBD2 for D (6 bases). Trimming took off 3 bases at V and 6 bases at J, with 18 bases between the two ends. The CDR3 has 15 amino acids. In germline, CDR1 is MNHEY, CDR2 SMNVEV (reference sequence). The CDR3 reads CASSLGLQWTFEQYF. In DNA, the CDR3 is TGTGCCAGCAGTTTGGGACTTCAGTGGACTTTCGAGCAGTACTTC.

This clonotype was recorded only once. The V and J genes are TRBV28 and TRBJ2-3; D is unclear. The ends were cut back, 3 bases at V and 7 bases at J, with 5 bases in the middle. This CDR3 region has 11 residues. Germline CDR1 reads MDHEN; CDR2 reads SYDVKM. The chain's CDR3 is CASSFPNTQYF. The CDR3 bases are TGTGCCAGCAGTTTCCCAAATACGCAGTATTTT.

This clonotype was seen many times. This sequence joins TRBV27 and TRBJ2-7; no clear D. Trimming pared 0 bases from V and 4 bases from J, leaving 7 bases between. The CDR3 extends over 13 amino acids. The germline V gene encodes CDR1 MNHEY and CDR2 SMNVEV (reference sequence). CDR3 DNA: TGTGCCAGCAGTTTATCGGGGATTTACGAGCAGTACTTC. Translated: CASSLSGIYEQYF.

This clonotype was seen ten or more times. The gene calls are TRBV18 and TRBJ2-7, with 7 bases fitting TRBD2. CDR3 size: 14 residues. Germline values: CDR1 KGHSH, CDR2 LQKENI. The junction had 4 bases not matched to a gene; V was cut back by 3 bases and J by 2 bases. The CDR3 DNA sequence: TGTGCCAGCTCACCCAACGCGGGAGCCTACGAGCAGTACTTC. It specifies CASSPNAGAYEQYF.

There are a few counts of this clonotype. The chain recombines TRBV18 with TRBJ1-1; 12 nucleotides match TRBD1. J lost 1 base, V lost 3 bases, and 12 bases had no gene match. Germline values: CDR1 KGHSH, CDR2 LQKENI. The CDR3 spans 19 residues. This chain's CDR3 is CASSPFPGQGAQGNTEAFF. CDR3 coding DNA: TGTGCCAGCTCACCTTTCCCGGGACAGGGGGCTCAGGGGAACACTGAAGCTTTCTTT.

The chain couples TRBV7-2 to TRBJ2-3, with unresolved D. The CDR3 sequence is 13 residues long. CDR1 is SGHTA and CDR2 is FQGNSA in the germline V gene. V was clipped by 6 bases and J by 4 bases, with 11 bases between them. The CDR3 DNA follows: TGTGCCAGCAGTTACCACGGCGCAGATACGCAGTATTTT. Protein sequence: CASSYHGADTQYF.

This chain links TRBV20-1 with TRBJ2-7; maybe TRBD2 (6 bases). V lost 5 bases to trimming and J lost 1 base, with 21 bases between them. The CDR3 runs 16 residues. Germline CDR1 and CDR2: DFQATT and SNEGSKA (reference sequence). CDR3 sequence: CSAVHVPEAGSYEQYF. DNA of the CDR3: TGCAGTGCTGTGCACGTGCCCGAGGCGGGGTCCTACGAGCAGTACTTC.

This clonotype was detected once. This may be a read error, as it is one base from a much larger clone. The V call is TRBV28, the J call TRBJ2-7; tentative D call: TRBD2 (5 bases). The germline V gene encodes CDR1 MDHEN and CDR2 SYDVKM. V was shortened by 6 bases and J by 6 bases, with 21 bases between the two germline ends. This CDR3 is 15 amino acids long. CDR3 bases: TGTGCCAGCAGGTTAGACTACTATACTACTAGCGAGCAGTACTTC. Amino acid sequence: CASRLDYYTTSEQYF.

The CDR3 here is CASSLALRGGGHEQYF. CDR3 nucleotide sequence: TGTGCCAGCAGTTTAGCGCTTAGGGGGGGGGGGCACGAGCAGTACTTC. The chain joins TRBV12-3 or TRBV12-4 to TRBJ2-7; D possibly corresponds to TRBD2 (7 bases). The CDR3 loop spans 16 amino acids. Trimming took 0 bases from V and 5 from J, leaving 17 bases between them.

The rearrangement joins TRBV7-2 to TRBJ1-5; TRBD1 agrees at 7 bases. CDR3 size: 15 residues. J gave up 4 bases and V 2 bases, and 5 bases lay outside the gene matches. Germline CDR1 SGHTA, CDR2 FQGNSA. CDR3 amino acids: CASSLTGQLNQPQHF. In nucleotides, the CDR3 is TGTGCCAGCAGCTTAACGGGACAGTTAAATCAGCCCCAGCATTTT.